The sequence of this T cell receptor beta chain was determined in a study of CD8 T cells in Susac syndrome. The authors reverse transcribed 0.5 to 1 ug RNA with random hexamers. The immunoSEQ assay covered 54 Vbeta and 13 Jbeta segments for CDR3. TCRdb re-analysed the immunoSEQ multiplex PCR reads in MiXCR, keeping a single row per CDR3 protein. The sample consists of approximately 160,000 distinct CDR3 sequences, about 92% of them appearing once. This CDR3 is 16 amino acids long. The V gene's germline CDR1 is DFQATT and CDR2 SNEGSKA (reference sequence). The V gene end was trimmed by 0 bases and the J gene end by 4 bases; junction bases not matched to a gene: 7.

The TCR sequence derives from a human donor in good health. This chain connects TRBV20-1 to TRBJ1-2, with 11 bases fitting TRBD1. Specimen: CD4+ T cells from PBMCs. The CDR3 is CSAREGGTGGTYGYTF. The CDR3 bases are TGCAGTGCTAGAGAAGGTGGGACAGGGGGGACCTATGGCTACACCTTC.